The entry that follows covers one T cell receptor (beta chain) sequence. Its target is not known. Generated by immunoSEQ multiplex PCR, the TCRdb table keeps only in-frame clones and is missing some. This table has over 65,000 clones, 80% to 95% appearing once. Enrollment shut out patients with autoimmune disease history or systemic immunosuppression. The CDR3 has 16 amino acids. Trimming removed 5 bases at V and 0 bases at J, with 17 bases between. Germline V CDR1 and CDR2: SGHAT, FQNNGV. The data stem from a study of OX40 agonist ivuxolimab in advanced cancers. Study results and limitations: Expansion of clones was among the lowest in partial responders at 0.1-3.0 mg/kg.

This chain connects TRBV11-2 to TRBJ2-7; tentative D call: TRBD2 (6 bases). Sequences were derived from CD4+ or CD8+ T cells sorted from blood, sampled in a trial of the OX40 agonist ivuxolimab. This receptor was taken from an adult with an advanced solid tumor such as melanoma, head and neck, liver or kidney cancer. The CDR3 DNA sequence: TGTGCCAGCAGCCCGGGAGAGAGGCGGTTCTCCTACGAGCAGTACTTC. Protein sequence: CASSPGERRFSYEQYF.